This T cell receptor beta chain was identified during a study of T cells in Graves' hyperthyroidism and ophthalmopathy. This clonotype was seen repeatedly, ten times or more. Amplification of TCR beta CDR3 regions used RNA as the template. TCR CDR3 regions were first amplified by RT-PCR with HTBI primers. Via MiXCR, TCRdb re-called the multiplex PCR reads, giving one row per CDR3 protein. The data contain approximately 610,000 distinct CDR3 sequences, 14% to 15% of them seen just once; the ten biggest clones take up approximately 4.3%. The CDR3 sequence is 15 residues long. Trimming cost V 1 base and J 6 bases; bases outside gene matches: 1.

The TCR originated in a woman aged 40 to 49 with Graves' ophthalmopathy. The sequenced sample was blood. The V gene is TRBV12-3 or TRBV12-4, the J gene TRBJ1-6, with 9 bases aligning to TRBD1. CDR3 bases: TGTGCCAGCAGTTTAGACAGGGGGCTTAATTCACCCCTCCACTTT. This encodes CASSLDRGLNSPLHF.